One and the same sample provided the 25 T cell receptor beta chains below, sequenced in a study of blood T cell repertoires in COVID-19. Clones were sequenced by immunoSEQ multiplex PCR, and TCRdb holds only the in-frame ones, with some missing. The sample has some 320,000 clones, about nine tenths seen once. Sequencing was carried out using PBMCs or T cells enriched from blood (not recorded which). Receptors originate from a man in his fifties or sixties who had recovered from COVID-19.

For this clone: The junction differs from germline at one of its ends, possibly a read error. The chain combines TRBV6-1 with TRBJ2-5; D possibly uses TRBD1 or TRBD2 (7 bases each). Germline loops: CDR1 MNHNS, CDR2 SASEGT. There are 14 residues in the CDR3. The CDR3 DNA sequence: TGTGCCAGCAGCGAAGCAGGGGGGGGCGAGACCCAGTACTTC. The encoded protein is CASSEAGGGETQYF.

V usage is TRBV5-5 and J usage is TRBJ2-3; D possibly corresponds to TRBD2 (7 bases). CDR1 and CDR2 from the germline V gene are SGHKS and YYEKEE (reference sequence). This CDR3 is 14 amino acids long. V dropped 7 bases and J dropped 4 bases, with 16 bases sitting between them. CDR3 region: CASGGAGLADTQYF. CDR3 DNA: TGTGCCAGCGGGGGGGCAGGGCTAGCAGATACGCAGTATTTT.

The chain links TRBV6-5 to TRBJ1-2; 7 bases line up with TRBD1. The CDR3 sequence is 15 residues long. J was trimmed by 5 bases and V by 2 bases; bases with no gene match: 8. Germline CDR1 MNHEY, CDR2 SVGAGI. The chain's CDR3 is CASSYDRVGGYGYTF. The CDR3 bases are TGTGCCAGCAGTTACGACAGGGTTGGTGGGTATGGCTACACCTTC.

This clone has just a few counts. This rearrangement joins TRBV28 to TRBJ1-1; TRBD1 might be the D (5 bases). CDR3 size: 15 residues. Germline CDR1 reads MDHEN; CDR2 reads SYDVKM. V gave up 6 bases and J gave up 4 bases, with 18 bases separating them. The CDR3 loop reads CASSPHRGGSTEAFF. In DNA form, the CDR3 reads TGTGCCAGCAGCCCCCACCGGGGCGGGAGCACTGAAGCTTTCTTT.

This sequence joins TRBV10-3 and TRBJ2-7, with a weak D call TRBD1 (6 bases). Trimming shortened V by 2 bases and J by 3 bases, and 11 bases separated the two germline ends. The CDR3 consists of 14 residues. Germline V gene lookup returns CDR1 ENHRY and CDR2 SYGVKD. The CDR3 here is CAISEGGQYYEQYF. The DNA for the CDR3 is TGTGCCATCAGTGAGGGGGGACAATACTACGAGCAGTACTTC.

This clone was detected only once. This rearrangement joins TRBV5-3 to TRBJ2-1; TRBD1 matches 10 bases. TRBV5-3 is sorted into the ORF group, with uncertain function. The CDR3 has 15 residues. V gave up 4 bases and J gave up 3 bases; unmatched junction bases: 4. CDR3 residues: CARSKDRGNYNEQFF. The DNA of the CDR3 is TGTGCCAGAAGCAAGGACAGGGGGAACTACAATGAGCAGTTCTTC.

This clone was observed a handful of times. The gene calls are TRBV4-1 and TRBJ2-1; 8 bases match TRBD1. Germline CDR1 reads MGHRA; CDR2 reads YSYEKL. V gave up 0 bases and J gave up 2 bases; unmatched junction bases: 15. CDR3 size: 20 residues. The CDR3 region is CASSQDWGTGIVIPYNEQFF. CDR3 nucleotides: TGCGCCAGCAGCCAAGATTGGGGGACAGGAATTGTAATCCCCTACAATGAGCAGTTCTTC.

Only one count was recorded for this clone. As DNA, the CDR3 is TGTGCCAGCAGCTTCGGGTCCCAAGAGACCCAGTACTTC. Its protein is CASSFGSQETQYF. The chain couples TRBV7-3 to TRBJ2-5; D is ambiguous. V was clipped by 3 bases and J by 1 base, with 6 bases between them. The CDR3 sequence is 13 residues long. CDR1 and CDR2 (germline): SGHTA, FQGTGA.

This sequence joins TRBV6-1 and TRBJ2-3; 13 bases map to TRBD2. The CDR3 runs to 16 residues. Per germline, CDR1 MNHNS and CDR2 SASEGT. V lost 4 bases and J lost 2; bases outside the gene matches: 3. CDR3 coding DNA: TGTGCCAGCAGTGTGGGACTAGCGGGGCCCACAGATACGCAGTATTTT. Translation gives CASSVGLAGPTDTQYF.

V is TRBV4-1 and J is TRBJ2-3; TRBD2 agrees at 13 bases. The CDR3 extends over 17 amino acids. CDR1 and CDR2 from the germline V gene are MGHRA and YSYEKL. After removal of 3 bases from V and 2 bases from J, the junction contained 5 bases not matched to a gene. CDR3 DNA: TGCGCCAGCAGCCAGGGGACTAGCGGGACTTTCACAGATACGCAGTATTTT. This codes for CASSQGTSGTFTDTQYF.

The chain employs TRBV6-5 and TRBJ1-2; D may be TRBD1 (6 bases). The CDR3 consists of 14 residues. In germline, CDR1 is MNHEY, CDR2 SVGAGI. V was clipped by 5 bases and J by 8 bases, with 18 bases between them. CDR3 DNA sequence: TGTGCCAGCAGTAGACAGGCCCCCCTTACGGGCTACACCTTC. It yields the protein CASSRQAPLTGYTF.

The chain is built from TRBV19 and TRBJ1-2; D gene unclear. Germline-derived CDR1 and CDR2 are LNHDA and SQIVND (reference sequence). This CDR3 is 14 amino acids long. V lost 2 bases and J lost 8, with 15 bases in between. CDR3 sequence: CASSIFQTWEGYTF. The CDR3 nucleotides are TGTGCCAGTAGTATATTTCAGACCTGGGAGGGCTACACCTTC.

The chain employs TRBV5-4 and TRBJ2-5; TRBD2 matches 14 bases. CDR3 length: 16 residues. Germline CDR1 SGHNT, CDR2 YYREEE (reference sequence). The V segment lost 4 bases and the J segment 4 bases; nucleotides outside the gene matches: 6. CDR3 in DNA: TGTGCCAGCAGCGCTCCGGGACTAGCGGGAGCAGAGACCCAGTACTTC. Its protein product is CASSAPGLAGAETQYF.

With respect to this clone: This CDR3 is also generated by other DNA sequences in the sample. The V gene is TRBV7-3, the J gene TRBJ2-5; the match to TRBD2 covers 7 bases. V was pared by 0 bases and J by 4 bases, with 2 bases of the junction left unmatched. CDR3 length equals 14 residues. In germline, CDR1 is SGHTA, CDR2 FQGTGA. Here the CDR3 reads CASSLTGGRETQYF. CDR3 bases: TGTGCCAGCAGCTTAACGGGCGGGAGAGAGACCCAGTACTTC.

CDR3 sequence (DNA): TGTGCCAGCAGACGCCCAGGGTGGGAACACAATGAGCAGTTCTTC. Its protein is CASRRPGWEHNEQFF. The chain combines TRBV5-5 with TRBJ2-1; a possible D gene is TRBD1 (5 bases). The CDR3 runs to 15 residues. Germline lookup yields CDR1 SGHKS and CDR2 YYEKEE (reference sequence). Trimming removed 5 bases from V and 5 bases from J, with 17 bases in between.

The rearrangement joins TRBV19 to TRBJ1-1, with D hard to call. V was trimmed by 7 bases and J by 10 bases, leaving 22 bases between them. This CDR3 comprises 14 residues. Looked up from germline, CDR1 is LNHDA and CDR2 is SQIVND (reference sequence). The CDR3 loop is CASNPSKALSGAFF. In nucleotides, the CDR3 is TGTGCCAGTAATCCCTCCAAGGCACTCTCGGGAGCTTTCTTT.

The chain uses TRBV6-1 and TRBJ1-5, with D perhaps TRBD1 (5 bases). Germline CDR1 and CDR2: MNHNS and SASEGT. The CDR3 runs to 17 residues. Trimming took off 4 bases at V and 6 bases at J, with 22 bases between the two ends. For the CDR3, the DNA is TGTGCCAGCAGTGGGGTAGGAGGGACCTTTCGATTTCAGCCCCAGCATTTT. Translating it yields CASSGVGGTFRFQPQHF.

This clone has a single count. J is TRBJ2-3 and V is TRBV2; TRBD1 might be the D (6 bases). The germline gives CDR1 SNHLY, CDR2 FYNNEI. V was shortened by 8 bases and J by 4 bases, with 16 bases between the two germline ends. The CDR3 spans 14 residues. Here the CDR3 reads CASVNRVGADTQYF. In DNA form, the CDR3 reads TGTGCCAGCGTAAACAGGGTAGGCGCAGATACGCAGTATTTT. The complete variable domain, with remaining parts taken from reference TRBV2 and TRBJ2-3, reads EPEVTQTPSHQVTQMGQEVILRCVPISNHLYFYWYRQILGQKVEFLVSFYNNEISEKSEIFDDQFSVERPDGSNFTLKIRSTKLEDSAMYFCASVNRVGADTQYFGPGTRLTVL.

The V and J genes are TRBV7-2 and TRBJ2-1, with TRBD2 identical over 7 bases. The germline CDR1 and CDR2 sequences are SGHTA and FQGNSA. J was trimmed by 9 bases and V by 5 bases; bases with no gene match: 10. The CDR3 is 14 amino acids. The CDR3 DNA reads TGTGCCAGCAGCCCGGGGACTATAAGGAGTGAGCAGTTCTTC. It specifies CASSPGTIRSEQFF.

The chain combines TRBV2 with TRBJ1-5; 10 nucleotides line up with TRBD1. Trimming removed 10 bases from V and 9 bases from J; junction bases left unmatched: 9. The germline V gene encodes CDR1 SNHLY and CDR2 FYNNEI. The length of the CDR3 is 13 residues. CDR3 loop: CATTRDRGGPQHF. DNA for the CDR3: TGTGCCACGACTAGGGACAGGGGAGGGCCCCAGCATTTT.

CDR3 DNA sequence: TGTGCCAGCGGACTAGCGGACCTCACAGATACGCAGTATTTT. Its translation is CASGLADLTDTQYF. This chain joins TRBV7-3 and TRBJ2-3; 10 bases agree with TRBD2. Trimming took 8 bases from V and 2 from J; bases not matched to a gene: 4. This CDR3 has 14 residues. Germline V lookup: CDR1 SGHTA, CDR2 FQGTGA. Full variable domain (missing parts from reference TRBV7-3 and TRBJ2-3): GAGVSQTPSNKVTEKGKYVELRCDPISGHTALYWYRQSLGQGPEFLIYFQGTGAADDSGLPNDRFFAVRPEGSVSTLKIQRTERGDSAVYLCASGLADLTDTQYFGPGTRLTVL.

This clone is a singleton in its sample. The J gene is TRBJ1-1, the V gene TRBV5-4; 8 bases fit TRBD1. Germline assignment: CDR1 SGHNT and CDR2 YYREEE (reference sequence). This CDR3 has 13 amino acids. With 4 bases clipped from V and 4 bases from J, the junction kept 3 bases outside the gene matches. In DNA, the CDR3 is TGTGCCAGCAGCATAGACAGGGGCACTGAAGCTTTCTTT. This encodes CASSIDRGTEAFF.

The V gene is TRBV5-1, the J gene TRBJ2-5; maybe TRBD2 (5 bases). Trimming shortened V by 3 bases and J by 4 bases, and 19 bases separated the two germline ends. There are 16 residues in the CDR3. CDR1 is SGHRS and CDR2 is YFSETQ in the germline V gene. CDR3 sequence: CASSSGLGQSGETQYF. The DNA for the CDR3 is TGCGCCAGCAGCTCAGGACTTGGGCAGTCGGGAGAGACCCAGTACTTC.

This chain's CDR3 is CASSPPYIQGGEAFF. The CDR3 region has the DNA TGTGCCAGCAGCCCCCCGTACATCCAGGGAGGTGAAGCTTTCTTT. The genes are TRBV3-1 (or the pseudogene TRBV3-2) and TRBJ1-1; a possible D gene is TRBD1 (5 bases). The CDR3 extends over 15 amino acids. CDR1 is LGHDT, CDR2 YNNKEL, per germline (reference sequence). Trimming cost V 4 bases and J 7 bases, with 19 bases left between them.

This chain connects TRBV7-3 to TRBJ2-3; D is uncertain. The CDR3 runs 13 residues. CDR1 is SGHTA, CDR2 FQGTGA, per germline. Trimming removed 2 bases at V and 5 bases at J, with 8 bases between. The CDR3 region is CASSLVRVDTQYF. The DNA for the CDR3 is TGTGCCAGCAGCTTAGTCCGGGTAGATACGCAGTATTTT.